The next 10 T cell receptor beta chains were all read from a single sample in a study of blood T cell repertoires in COVID-19. The assay was immunoSEQ multiplex PCR, and TCRdb's table has in-frame clones only and misses some. Of roughly 430,000 clones listed, around 90% are singletons. The sample consisted of PBMCs or T cells enriched from blood (not recorded which). The receptors were gathered from a woman aged 40 to 50 with acute COVID-19.

The chain links TRBV6-1 to TRBJ1-2, with D maybe TRBD1 (6 bases). The germline V and J ends were trimmed by 1 base and 2 bases, with 11 bases remaining between them. The CDR3 spans 15 residues. Germline V CDR1 and CDR2: MNHNS, SASEGT. This chain's CDR3 is CASSEGSGENYGYTF. The CDR3 coding sequence is TGTGCCAGCAGTGAAGGTTCAGGGGAGAACTATGGCTACACCTTC.

The V call is TRBV20-1, the J call TRBJ2-1; TRBD1 aligns across 8 bases. The germline gives CDR1 DFQATT, CDR2 SNEGSKA (reference sequence). The junction had 10 bases not matched to a gene; V was cut back by 3 bases and J by 9 bases. This CDR3 spans 14 amino acids. Here the CDR3 reads CSASGQGAIGEQFF. CDR3 nucleotide sequence: TGCAGTGCTAGTGGGCAGGGGGCGATAGGTGAGCAGTTCTTC.

This clone came up once. This chain connects TRBV29-1 to TRBJ2-3; no clear D. V dropped 2 bases and J dropped 4 bases, with 13 bases sitting between them. This CDR3 comprises 14 residues. Germline V lookup: CDR1 SQVTM, CDR2 ANQGSEA. Written as DNA, the CDR3 is TGCAGCGTTGAACCTAAGACTGTCCCAGATACGCAGTATTTT. This codes for CSVEPKTVPDTQYF.

V is TRBV18 and J is TRBJ1-2, with D uncertain. V was cut by 8 bases and J by 8 bases, with 24 bases left in between. Germline V gene data show CDR1 as KGHSH and CDR2 as LQKENI. The CDR3 length is 15 residues. CDR3 sequence reads: CASETAGLRARGYTF. The CDR3 nucleotides read TGTGCCAGCGAGACCGCTGGCTTGAGGGCGAGGGGCTACACCTTC.

V is TRBV6-6 and J is TRBJ1-6, with D perhaps TRBD1 (5 bases). The ends were cut back, 6 bases at V and 8 bases at J, with 14 bases in the middle. The CDR3 runs to 14 residues. Germline loops: CDR1 MNHNY, CDR2 SVGAGI (reference sequence). The DNA of the CDR3 is TGTGCCAGCAGCATCAGGGAGGTTGATTCACCCCTCCACTTT. This codes for CASSIREVDSPLHF.

The V and J genes are TRBV18 and TRBJ1-1; the match to TRBD1 covers 8 bases. Germline CDR1 KGHSH, CDR2 LQKENI. The CDR3 is 14 residues long. V trimming: 7 bases; J trimming: 1 base; junction bases outside the gene matches: 5. The chain's CDR3 is CASLFGQGNTEAFF. The CDR3 DNA reads TGTGCCAGCTTATTCGGACAGGGGAACACTGAAGCTTTCTTT.

This chain connects TRBV19 to TRBJ1-2; D remains unclear. Germline V gene data show CDR1 as LNHDA and CDR2 as SQIVND (reference sequence). The ends were cut back, 3 bases at V and 4 bases at J, with 6 bases in the middle. The CDR3 runs to 12 residues. The CDR3 here is CASSMRGYGYTF. The CDR3, as DNA: TGTGCCAGTAGTATGCGTGGCTATGGCTACACCTTC.

The gene calls are TRBV9 and TRBJ2-2; no firm D call. V lost 2 bases and J lost 5, with 4 bases in between. Germline loops: CDR1 SGDLS, CDR2 YYNGEE. The CDR3 totals 12 residues. CDR3 residues: CASSVRTGELFF. The CDR3 nucleotides are TGTGCCAGCAGCGTCCGTACCGGGGAGCTGTTTTTT.

The V gene is TRBV30, the J gene TRBJ1-4; tentatively, D is TRBD1 (5 bases). The V end was cut by 5 bases, the J end by 2 bases, with 12 bases between. From germline, CDR1 is GTSNPN and CDR2 SVGIG (reference sequence). This CDR3 contains 14 residues. The CDR3 loop reads CAWSPGSTNEKLFF. The DNA of the CDR3 is TGTGCCTGGTCTCCAGGGTCCACTAATGAAAAACTGTTTTTT.

The chain links TRBV18 to TRBJ2-1; D might be TRBD1 (6 bases). The CDR3 is 16 amino acids. V was clipped by 3 bases and J by 5 bases, with 17 bases between them. Germline-derived CDR1 and CDR2 are KGHSH and LQKENI. The CDR3 DNA sequence: TGTGCCAGCTCACCGGACCCGGGACATTTCGACAATGAGCAGTTCTTC. Translated, it gives CASSPDPGHFDNEQFF.